The 10 T cell receptor beta chains listed next were all sequenced from one sample in a study of blood T cells in healthy people across ages (dated by TCRdb to the mid-2010s). The protocol used for the library was 5' RACE. Instrument used: Illumina HiSeq 2500. A second PCR of about 6 to 12 cycles was performed with a sample-barcoded 5' primer and a J-beta primer mix. TCRdb trimmed the raw reads at Q25, called clones with MiXCR and kept productive beta chains. Identical CDR3 protein sequences are pooled into one entry, listed with their most common genes and DNA. Here the sample has 1.5 million to 2 million distinct CDR3 sequences; about 50% occur a single time. The leading ten clones occupy more than 2% of the sample. Sequenced input: blood. These receptors came from a woman in her forties in good health.

This clonotype was counted between two and nine times. This chain uses TRBV6-1 with TRBJ1-2, with D possibly being TRBD1 (6 bases). Germline CDR1 reads MNHNS; CDR2 reads SASEGT. V lost 1 base and J 3 bases, leaving 12 bases between the germline ends. The CDR3 consists of 15 residues. CDR3 sequence reads: CASSEDRVGDYGYTF. DNA for the CDR3: TGTGCCAGCAGTGAAGACAGGGTCGGAGACTATGGCTACACCTTC.

The chain joins TRBV6-5 to TRBJ1-4, with a tentative D call TRBD1 (5 bases). The germline V gene encodes CDR1 MNHEY and CDR2 SVGAGI. Trimming stripped 2 bases from V and 1 base from J, with 23 bases between. The CDR3 has 20 residues. The CDR3 protein is CASSYLHRTSPQGTNEKLFF. The CDR3 bases are TGTGCCAGCAGTTACCTGCATCGGACATCTCCCCAAGGAACTAATGAAAAACTGTTTTTT.

The chain joins TRBV7-2 to TRBJ1-4, with D possibly being TRBD1 (5 bases). V was shortened by 5 bases and J by 13 bases, with 20 bases between the two germline ends. This CDR3 has 14 amino acids. Germline assignment: CDR1 SGHTA and CDR2 FQGNSA. DNA for the CDR3: TGTGCCAGCAGCCGCCGCGAGGGACCGGGAGGACTGTTTTTT. This gives the protein CASSRREGPGGLFF. Looking up the rest from reference TRBV7-2 and TRBJ1-4 gives the full variable domain: GAGVSQSPSNKVTEKGKDVELRCDPISGHTALYWYRQSLGQGLEFLIYFQGNSAPDKSGLPSDRFSAERTGGSVSTLTIQRTQQEDSAVYLCASSRREGPGGLFFGSGTQLSVL.

The genes are TRBV28 and TRBJ2-1; 7 bases fit TRBD1. The CDR3 has 18 residues. Germline V gene sequence: CDR1 MDHEN, CDR2 SYDVKM. V shed 5 bases, J shed 1 base, and the junction held 14 bases outside the gene matches. As DNA, the CDR3 is TGTGCCAGCAGTCCAGGACAGGAAGATATGTGGTCCTACAATGAGCAGTTCTTC. Translation: CASSPGQEDMWSYNEQFF.

The rearrangement uses TRBV11-2 and TRBJ2-5, with TRBD1 matching over 8 bases. TRBJ2-7 explains the end of the DNA better; the J call may be wrong. CDR3 length: 16 residues. The germline V gene has CDR1 SGHAT and CDR2 FQNNGV. CDR3 loop: CASSSGSGTGDYEQYF. CDR3 nucleotide sequence: TGTGCCAGCAGCTCCGGGTCTGGGACAGGCGACTACGAGCAGTACTTC.

This rearrangement joins TRBV4-2 to TRBJ2-5; 13 nucleotides line up with TRBD2. CDR3 length: 18 amino acids. In germline, CDR1 is LGHNA, CDR2 YNFKEQ. Trimming took 0 bases from V and 2 from J; bases not matched to a gene: 6. The CDR3, as DNA: TGTGCCAGCAGCCAAGATACTAGCGGGGGGGCGAGGCAAGAGACCCAGTACTTC. It encodes CASSQDTSGGARQETQYF.

This clonotype was observed a handful of times. The chain links TRBV15 to TRBJ1-5; a possible D gene is TRBD1 (5 bases). Germline V lookup: CDR1 LNHNV, CDR2 YYDKDF (reference sequence). The CDR3 is 15 residues long. Between the trimmed V and J ends, which lost 5 bases and 6 bases, there was a span of 17 bases. The CDR3 DNA sequence: TGTGCCACCAGCCGACTGGGATGGGGGTCTCAGCCCCAGCATTTT. Translated: CATSRLGWGSQPQHF.

The chain uses TRBV4-3 and TRBJ1-5; maybe TRBD1 (5 bases). The CDR3 totals 15 residues. CDR1 is LGHNA, CDR2 YSLEER, per germline. V was clipped by 1 base and J by 3 bases, with 10 bases between them. The CDR3, as DNA: TGCGCCAGCAGCCAAGTTCCAGGGAACAATCAGCCCCAGCATTTT. It codes for CASSQVPGNNQPQHF.

This clonotype was detected only once. Here the CDR3 reads CASFEGWHGYTF. CDR3 coding DNA: TGTGCCTCCTTTGAGGGGTGGCATGGCTACACCTTC. The chain combines TRBV12-3 or TRBV12-4 with TRBJ1-2; D is possibly TRBD1 (5 bases). This CDR3 contains 12 residues. Trimming left V 11 bases short and J 6 bases short, with 16 bases between.

This clonotype came up a few times. V usage is TRBV6-5 and J usage is TRBJ1-2; D may be TRBD1 (6 bases). V was trimmed by 5 bases and J by 6 bases, leaving 13 bases between them. The CDR3 covers 13 residues. Germline V gene data show CDR1 as MNHEY and CDR2 as SVGAGI. The chain's CDR3 is CASSRTGSHGYTF. The CDR3 DNA reads as TGTGCCAGCAGTCGCACAGGGTCGCATGGCTACACCTTC.